Each of the 17 T cell receptor beta chains below was sequenced from the same sample in a study of shared clonotypes between healthy human individuals. Assay used: immunoSEQ multiplex PCR; TCRdb lists only in-frame clones, some missing. This sample has some 550,000 clones, with approximately 97% found just once. Sequenced sample: naive CD4+ T cells sorted from blood. Subset: CD45RA+ positively selected. Receptors originate from a woman younger than 45 in good health.

The V call is TRBV7-3, the J call TRBJ2-3; 9 bases line up with TRBD2. V shed 4 bases, J shed 1 base, and the junction held 3 bases outside the gene matches. CDR3 length: 15 residues. Germline V CDR1 and CDR2: SGHTA, FQGTGA. Written as DNA, the CDR3 is TGTGCCAGCAGCTCTAGCGGGACCGGCACAGATACGCAGTATTTT. The encoded protein is CASSSSGTGTDTQYF. The variable domain in full, with the rest retrieved from reference TRBV7-3 and TRBJ2-3, is GAGVSQTPSNKVTEKGKYVELRCDPISGHTALYWYRQSLGQGPEFLIYFQGTGAADDSGLPNDRFFAVRPEGSVSTLKIQRTERGDSAVYLCASSSSGTGTDTQYFGPGTRLTVL.

V usage is TRBV5-4 and J usage is TRBJ2-5; 10 bases map to TRBD2. J lost 4 bases, V lost 4 bases, and 13 bases had no gene match. Per the germline V gene, CDR1 is SGHNT and CDR2 is YYREEE (reference sequence). The CDR3 is made up of 17 amino acids. The CDR3 region is CASSPPPLAGVVETQYF. The DNA of the CDR3 is TGTGCCAGCAGCCCTCCGCCTCTAGCGGGAGTCGTAGAGACCCAGTACTTC.

This chain joins TRBV5-8 and TRBJ2-2; TRBD2 agrees at 12 bases. The CDR3 totals 17 residues. V was pared by 0 bases and J by 4 bases, with 4 bases of the junction left unmatched. CDR1 SGHTS and CDR2 YDEGEE come from the germline V gene. The CDR3 region is CASSLALTSGSTGELFF. CDR3 nucleotides: TGTGCCAGCAGCTTGGCCTTGACTAGCGGGAGCACCGGGGAGCTGTTTTTT. The entire variable domain, with the rest obtained from reference TRBV5-8 and TRBJ2-2, is as follows: EAGVTQSPTHLIKTRGQQATLRCSPISGHTSVYWYQQALGLGLQFLLWYDEGEERNRGNFPPRFSGRQFPNYSSELNVNALELEDSALYLCASSLALTSGSTGELFFGEGSRLTVL.

This chain uses TRBV5-6 with TRBJ2-1; 7 nucleotides align to TRBD1. This CDR3 spans 17 amino acids. J lost 0 bases, V lost 3 bases, and 9 bases had no gene match. Germline V gene data show CDR1 as SGHDT and CDR2 as YYEEEE. The CDR3 nucleotides read TGTGCCAGCAGCTCGACAGGGCACCTGGACTCCTACAATGAGCAGTTCTTC. The encoded protein is CASSSTGHLDSYNEQFF.

Details on this clone: Other DNA sequences in this specimen translate into the identical CDR3. The rearrangement joins TRBV5-1 to TRBJ2-5, with no clear D. CDR3 size: 11 residues. The V and J ends lost 4 bases and 5 bases respectively, with 6 bases between them. The germline V gene has CDR1 SGHRS and CDR2 YFSETQ. CDR3 in DNA: TGCGCCAGCAGCCTCCGGGAGACCCAGTACTTC. Its translation is CASSLRETQYF.

DNA for the CDR3: TGTGCCAGCAGCCAAGGGGTCGCTAGCGGAGACACAGATACGCAGTATTTT. Protein sequence: CASSQGVASGDTDTQYF. The J gene is TRBJ2-3, the V gene TRBV4-2, with TRBD2 identical over 7 bases. This CDR3 contains 17 residues. V trimming: 1 base; J trimming: 2 bases; junction bases outside the gene matches: 9. Germline V gene data show CDR1 as LGHNA and CDR2 as YNFKEQ.

This sequence joins TRBV29-1 and TRBJ2-5, with 7 bases aligning to TRBD1. TRBJ2-7 explains the end of the DNA better; the J call may be wrong. CDR3 length: 15 residues. The germline V gene encodes CDR1 SQVTM and CDR2 ANQGSEA. In DNA form, the CDR3 reads TGCAGCGTGGCCCCTCACCGGGACAGTAGCCACGAGCAGTACTTC. Translating gives CSVAPHRDSSHEQYF.

With respect to this clone: The sample contains more than one DNA sequence encoding this CDR3. This chain links TRBV6-1 with TRBJ2-7; D remains unclear. The CDR3 length is 11 residues. CDR1 is MNHNS and CDR2 is SASEGT in the germline V gene. Trimming shortened V by 3 bases and J by 3 bases, and 3 bases separated the two germline ends. The CDR3 DNA follows: TGTGCCAGCAGTGAGGGCTACGAGCAGTACTTC. Its protein product is CASSEGYEQYF.

The rearrangement uses TRBV5-1 and TRBJ2-7; 8 bases agree with TRBD1. The CDR3 runs 15 residues. Looked up from germline, CDR1 is SGHRS and CDR2 is YFSETQ. V lost 5 bases to trimming and J lost 2 bases; unmatched junction nucleotides: 9. The CDR3 nucleotides read TGCGCCAGCAGTATTCGGACAGGGATGACCTACGAGCAGTACTTC. It codes for CASSIRTGMTYEQYF.

The chain uses TRBV28 and TRBJ2-6; D unclear. Germline CDR1 reads MDHEN; CDR2 reads SYDVKM. CDR3 length: 16 residues. Trimming took off 5 bases at V and 2 bases at J, with 13 bases between the two ends. The CDR3 DNA reads TGTGCCAGCAGTAGTGTACAAAGTACTGGGGCCAACGTCCTGACTTTC. Translated, it gives CASSSVQSTGANVLTF.

This clone appeared once. The rearrangement uses TRBV28 and TRBJ2-7; D uncertain. Trimming cost V 5 bases and J 0 bases, with 14 bases left between them. CDR1 and CDR2 from the germline V gene are MDHEN and SYDVKM. The CDR3 runs 15 residues. CDR3 coding DNA: TGTGCCAGCAGTCCCCGGGCAGGCCGCTCCTACGAGCAGTACTTC. Its translation is CASSPRAGRSYEQYF.

This chain connects TRBV5-1 to TRBJ1-3; TRBD1 agrees at 7 bases. The CDR3 loop spans 14 amino acids. Trimming removed 3 bases from V and 7 bases from J; junction bases left unmatched: 7. The germline V gene encodes CDR1 SGHRS and CDR2 YFSETQ. The CDR3 here is CASSSGQRSNTIYF. CDR3 nucleotide sequence: TGCGCCAGCAGCTCGGGACAGCGAAGTAACACCATATATTTT.

The V and J genes are TRBV4-1 and TRBJ2-5; 12 bases are shared with TRBD2. The DNA end favors TRBJ2-7, so the J call may be wrong. From germline, CDR1 is MGHRA and CDR2 YSYEKL. This CDR3 spans 16 amino acids. As DNA, the CDR3 is TGCGCCAGCAGCCAACCAGGACTAGCGGGATCCTACGAGCAGTACTTC. It specifies CASSQPGLAGSYEQYF.

CDR3 nucleotides: TGCGCCAGCAGCCGCGTGGGACAGGGTAGCACCGGGGAGCTGTTTTTT. It translates to CASSRVGQGSTGELFF. The V gene is TRBV5-1, the J gene TRBJ2-2; 9 bases agree with TRBD1. Germline CDR1 and CDR2: SGHRS and YFSETQ. The CDR3 spans 16 residues. Trimming took 4 bases from V and 4 from J; bases not matched to a gene: 8.

The chain joins TRBV2 to TRBJ2-7; D assignment may be TRBD1 or TRBD2 (5 bases each). Trimming took 9 bases from V and 7 from J, leaving 10 bases between them. The CDR3 loop spans 10 amino acids. From germline, CDR1 is SNHLY and CDR2 FYNNEI. This CDR3 is CARGVTEQYF. The CDR3 nucleotides read TGTGCCAGGGGGGTGACTGAGCAGTACTTC.

This clone came up a few times. This chain links TRBV19 with TRBJ1-5; D is unresolved. This CDR3 is built from 15 residues. V shed 5 bases and J shed 0 bases, with 11 bases lying between them. Germline V gene data show CDR1 as LNHDA and CDR2 as SQIVND (reference sequence). The CDR3 sequence is CASSWRQVSNQPQHF. The CDR3 coding sequence is TGTGCCAGTAGTTGGAGGCAGGTTAGCAATCAGCCCCAGCATTTT.

This clone was picked up one time. J is TRBJ2-1 and V is TRBV30; 10 bases agree with TRBD1. After removal of 7 bases from V and 3 bases from J, the junction contained 6 bases not matched to a gene. The CDR3 is 14 amino acids. CDR1 is GTSNPN, CDR2 SVGIG, per germline (reference sequence). The CDR3 region is CAYGDRGHYNEQFF. CDR3 coding DNA: TGTGCCTACGGGGACAGGGGTCACTACAATGAGCAGTTCTTC.